The entry below describes one T cell receptor (beta chain). Its target is unknown. This sample was included in a study of CD8 T cells in ankylosing spondylitis. The ends lost 3 bases at V and 6 bases at J; junction bases unmatched: 5. There are 15 residues in the CDR3. The germline gives CDR1 SGHVS, CDR2 FNYEAQ. It was by quantitative 5'-RACE with molecular barcodes that TCR beta libraries were made. TCRdb reprocessed the 5' RACE reads via MiXCR and lists one record per CDR3 protein. The sample has about 140,000 distinct CDR3 sequences, roughly 34% seen once. The study, taken as a whole, reports: Disease-linked clones proved CD8+ and comparatively uncommon in peripheral blood. In ankylosing spondylitis blood, a motif of eight highly homologous TCR beta variants appeared characteristic. In ankylosing spondylitis patients, matched synovial fluid reportedly showed significant enrichment of disease-linked clones.

This receptor was obtained from a male donor with ankylosing spondylitis. This chain joins TRBV7-6 and TRBJ2-2, with 9 bases aligning to TRBD2. The sequencing sample was made of synovial fluid, either unsorted or a sorted T cell fraction (not recorded which). The CDR3 DNA sequence: TGTGCCAGCAGCTTGTTAGCGGGGGCGGCCGGGGAGCTGTTTTTT. It codes for CASSLLAGAAGELFF.